This T cell receptor beta chain emerged from a study of cytomegalovirus exposure and HLA in healthy donors. Study conclusions and caveats: High sensitivity and specificity were reportedly achieved when the classifier diagnosed cytomegalovirus status. Prior analysis indicated that the majority of TCR beta V segments exhibited productivity approximately 87% or approximately 30% of the time. Confirmation in vitro established that a few CMV-associated chains were specific for CMV antigens.

Researchers ran the PCR with 60 Vbeta and 13 Jbeta primers. Per the original methods: In a later analysis, the count reached about 75 million unique TCR beta chains, with around 11 million shared. Profiling relied on immunoSEQ multiplex PCR, and the TCRdb table lists in-frame clones only, not all of them. The V and J calls and clone size were taken over from that table, and D and trimming were inferred from the DNA. The sample lists tens of thousands of clones; around 80% were seen once. Comment on this clone: Its specificity is unknown.

Trimming removed 2 bases from V and 2 bases from J, with 11 bases in between. Germline V lookup: CDR1 SGHNT, CDR2 YYREEE (reference sequence). The length of the CDR3 is 16 residues. The TCR originated in a male donor in good health and CMV-seronegative. Sequenced input: PBMCs. This chain connects TRBV5-4 to TRBJ2-6, with D tentatively TRBD2 (6 bases). The CDR3 loop reads CASSLAGEAGANVLTF. For the CDR3, the DNA is TGTGCCAGCAGCTTAGCGGGTGAGGCTGGGGCCAACGTCCTGACTTTC. Looking up the rest from reference TRBV5-4 and TRBJ2-6 gives the full variable domain: ETGVTQSPTHLIKTRGQQVTLRCSSQSGHNTVSWYQQALGQGPQFIFQYYREEENGRGNFPPRFSGLQFPNYSSELNVNALELDDSALYLCASSLAGEAGANVLTFGAGSRLTVL.